This T cell receptor beta chain was sequenced for a study of Tregs in tolerant kidney transplant recipients. The study, taken as a whole, reports: Expanding Tregs on activated donor B cells appeared to best identify donor-specific TCRbeta clones. Antigen-driven expansion was suggested because donor-specific Tregs expanded more than all Tregs in tolerant patients. Biological reproducibility was not directly addressed in this study.

CDR1 is SGHAT and CDR2 is FQNNGV in the germline V gene. J gave up 8 bases and V 6 bases, and 7 bases lay outside the gene matches. The CDR3 is 14 residues long. For this clone: Its antigen is as yet unknown.

Data came from immunoSEQ multiplex PCR; TCRdb stores just in-frame clones and leaves some out. In the table there are fewer than 100,000 clones, approximately 93% of which are singletons. Unstimulated regulatory T cells (CD4+CD25+CD127-), CD4+CD25- non-regulatory cells, CD4 and CD8 cells were FACS-sorted from thawed PBMCs. The receptor was isolated from a human donor who received a combined kidney and bone marrow transplant. The rearrangement uses TRBV11-2 and TRBJ1-4, with TRBD1 identical over 9 bases. The specimen comprised CD4+ T cells from blood, sampled before the transplant. This CDR3 reads CASRLRTGVEKLFF. The DNA for the CDR3 is TGTGCCAGCAGACTTCGGACAGGGGTCGAAAAACTGTTTTTT.